The TCR beta chain described here comes from a study of T cell repertoires in cytomegalovirus infection. Overall study: Well-studied HLA-B-restricted CMV epitopes were used in the study alongside recently identified HLA-C-restricted ones.

Trimming stripped 0 bases from V and 3 bases from J, with 15 bases between. This CDR3 spans 17 amino acids. Germline V lookup: CDR1 LNHNV, CDR2 YYDKDF (reference sequence). Notes on the study in general: Based on cumulative public TCR beta family frequency, carriers of CMV plus the relevant HLA were identified.

In regard to this clonotype: As yet, its antigen is unknown.

Using its own MiXCR run on the reads, TCRdb lists one record per CDR3 protein. The sample lists around 900,000 distinct CDR3 sequences, 30% to 40% occurring once. Sample: cultured CD8+ T cells from PBMCs, taken from culture after CMV antigen stimulation. This receptor was obtained from a human donor in good health (CMV status not recorded). Some clones in this sample may be carry-over from other donors' samples. This chain links TRBV15 with TRBJ2-1; weak D call: TRBD2 (6 bases). The DNA for the CDR3 is TGTGCCACCAGCAGAGATCGCGGGGAATACCTCTACAATGAGCAGTTCTTC. This gives the protein CATSRDRGEYLYNEQFF.